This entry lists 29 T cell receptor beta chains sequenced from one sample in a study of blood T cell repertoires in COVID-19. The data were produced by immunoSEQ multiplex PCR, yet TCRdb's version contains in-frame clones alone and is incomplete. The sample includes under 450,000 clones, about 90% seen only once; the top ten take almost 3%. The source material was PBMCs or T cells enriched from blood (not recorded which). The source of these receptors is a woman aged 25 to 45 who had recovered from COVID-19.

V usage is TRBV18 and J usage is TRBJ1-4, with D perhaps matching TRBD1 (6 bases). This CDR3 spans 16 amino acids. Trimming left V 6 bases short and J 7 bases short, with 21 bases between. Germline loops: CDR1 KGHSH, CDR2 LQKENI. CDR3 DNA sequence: TGTGCCAGCTCGCCCTCGGGGGGGGCTTTCGGTGAAAAACTGTTTTTT. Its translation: CASSPSGGAFGEKLFF.

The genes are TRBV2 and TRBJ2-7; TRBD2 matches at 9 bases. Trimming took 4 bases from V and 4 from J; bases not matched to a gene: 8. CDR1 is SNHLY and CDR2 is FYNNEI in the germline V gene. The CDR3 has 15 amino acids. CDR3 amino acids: CASSGAREGLYEQYF. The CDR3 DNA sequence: TGTGCCAGCAGTGGTGCGCGGGAGGGCCTATACGAGCAGTACTTC. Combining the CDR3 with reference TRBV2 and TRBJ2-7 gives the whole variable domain EPEVTQTPSHQVTQMGQEVILRCVPISNHLYFYWYRQILGQKVEFLVSFYNNEISEKSEIFDDQFSVERPDGSNFTLKIRSTKLEDSAMYFCASSGAREGLYEQYFGPGTRLTVT.

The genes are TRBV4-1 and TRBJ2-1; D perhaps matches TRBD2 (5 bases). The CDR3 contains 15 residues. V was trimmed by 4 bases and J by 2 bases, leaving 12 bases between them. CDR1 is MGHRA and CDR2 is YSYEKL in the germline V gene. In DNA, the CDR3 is TGCGCCAGCAGCCTACGGGGTACTCCCTACAATGAGCAGTTCTTC. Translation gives CASSLRGTPYNEQFF.

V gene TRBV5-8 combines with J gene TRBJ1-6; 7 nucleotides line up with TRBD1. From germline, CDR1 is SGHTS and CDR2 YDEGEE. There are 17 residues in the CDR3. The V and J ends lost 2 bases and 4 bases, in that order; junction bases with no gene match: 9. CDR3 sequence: CASSLLGGTAYNSPLHF. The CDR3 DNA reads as TGTGCCAGCAGCTTACTTGGTGGGACAGCTTATAATTCACCCCTCCACTTT.

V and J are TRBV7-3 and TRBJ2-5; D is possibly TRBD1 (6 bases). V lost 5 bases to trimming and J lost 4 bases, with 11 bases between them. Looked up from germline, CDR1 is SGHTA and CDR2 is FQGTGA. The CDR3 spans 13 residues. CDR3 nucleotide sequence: TGTGCCAGCAGCCACCTAGGGGGAGAGACCCAGTACTTC. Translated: CASSHLGGETQYF.

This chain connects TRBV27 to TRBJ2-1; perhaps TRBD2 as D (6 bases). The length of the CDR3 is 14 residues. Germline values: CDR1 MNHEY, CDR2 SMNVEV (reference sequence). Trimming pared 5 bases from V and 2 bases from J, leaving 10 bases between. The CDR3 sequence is CASSPAGTYNEQFF. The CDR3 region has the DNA TGTGCCAGCAGTCCTGCGGGGACCTACAATGAGCAGTTCTTC.

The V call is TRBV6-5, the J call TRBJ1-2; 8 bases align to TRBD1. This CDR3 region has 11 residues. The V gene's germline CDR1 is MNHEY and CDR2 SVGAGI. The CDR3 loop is CATGGDYGYTF. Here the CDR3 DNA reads TGTGCTACAGGGGGGGACTATGGCTACACCTTC.

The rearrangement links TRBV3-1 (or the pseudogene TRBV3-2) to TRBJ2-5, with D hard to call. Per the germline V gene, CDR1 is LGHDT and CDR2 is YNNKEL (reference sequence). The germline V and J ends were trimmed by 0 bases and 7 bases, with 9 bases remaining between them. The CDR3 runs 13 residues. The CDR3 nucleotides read TGTGCCAGCAGCCAAGAGGTTATGCGGACCCAGTACTTC. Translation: CASSQEVMRTQYF.

The CDR3 reads CASSESPLAGGNTGELFF. CDR3 nucleotide sequence: TGTGCCAGCAGTGAATCCCCTCTTGCGGGAGGGAACACCGGGGAGCTGTTTTTT. The V gene is TRBV25-1, the J gene TRBJ2-2; TRBD2 aligns across 8 bases. The germline CDR1 and CDR2 sequences are MGHDK and SYGVNS. Trimming cost V 1 base and J 1 base; bases outside gene matches: 8. CDR3 length: 18 amino acids.

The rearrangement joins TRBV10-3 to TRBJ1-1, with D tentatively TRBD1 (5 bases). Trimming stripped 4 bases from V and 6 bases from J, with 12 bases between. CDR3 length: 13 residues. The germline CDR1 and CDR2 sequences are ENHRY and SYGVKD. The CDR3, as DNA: TGTGCCATCAGTGTAACAGGCGTAGCTGAAGCTTTCTTT. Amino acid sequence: CAISVTGVAEAFF.

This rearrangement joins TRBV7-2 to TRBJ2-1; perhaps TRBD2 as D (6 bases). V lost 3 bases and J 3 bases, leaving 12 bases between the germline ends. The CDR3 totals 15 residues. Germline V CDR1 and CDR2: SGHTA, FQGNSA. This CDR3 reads CASSFPGVVYNEQFF. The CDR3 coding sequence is TGTGCCAGCAGCTTTCCGGGAGTTGTCTACAATGAGCAGTTCTTC.

CDR3 in DNA: TGTGCTAGTGGTCTAAGACCCCCCGGGGGAGCCTACAATGAGCAGTTCTTC. It yields the protein CASGLRPPGGAYNEQFF. V usage is TRBV12-5 and J usage is TRBJ2-1, with D tentatively TRBD2 (6 bases). Germline values: CDR1 LGHNT, CDR2 FRNRAP. The length of the CDR3 is 17 residues. V lost 5 bases and J lost 2, with 19 bases in between.

CDR3 loop: CASSSQGFSTDTQYF. CDR3 sequence (DNA): TGTGCCAGCAGCTCACAGGGTTTTAGCACAGATACGCAGTATTTT. The rearrangement links TRBV7-2 to TRBJ2-3; D possibly corresponds to TRBD1 (6 bases). Trimming pared 4 bases from V and 0 bases from J, leaving 11 bases between. Germline V gives CDR1 SGHTA, CDR2 FQGNSA. The CDR3 sequence is 15 residues long.

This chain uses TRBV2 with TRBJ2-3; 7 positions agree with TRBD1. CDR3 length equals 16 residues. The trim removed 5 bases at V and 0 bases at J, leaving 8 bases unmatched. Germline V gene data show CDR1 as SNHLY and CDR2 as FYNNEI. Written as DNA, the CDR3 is TGTGCCAGCAGTCATTCCGGGACAGAAAGCACAGATACGCAGTATTTT. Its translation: CASSHSGTESTDTQYF.

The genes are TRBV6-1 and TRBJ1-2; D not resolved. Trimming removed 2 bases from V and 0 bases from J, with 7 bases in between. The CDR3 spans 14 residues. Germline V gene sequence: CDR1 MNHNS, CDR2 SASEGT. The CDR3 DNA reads TGTGCCAGCAGTGAATATCACACTAACTATGGCTACACCTTC. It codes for CASSEYHTNYGYTF.

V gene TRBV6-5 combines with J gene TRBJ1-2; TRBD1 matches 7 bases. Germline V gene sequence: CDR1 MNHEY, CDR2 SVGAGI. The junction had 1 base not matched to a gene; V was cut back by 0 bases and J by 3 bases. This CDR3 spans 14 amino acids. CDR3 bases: TGTGCCAGCAGTTACTCCGGGACAGACTATGGCTACACCTTC. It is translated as CASSYSGTDYGYTF.

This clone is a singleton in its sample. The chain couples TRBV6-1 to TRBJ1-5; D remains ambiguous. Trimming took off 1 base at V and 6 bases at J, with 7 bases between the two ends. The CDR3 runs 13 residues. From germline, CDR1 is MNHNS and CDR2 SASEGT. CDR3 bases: TGTGCCAGCAGTGAAGGAGGCGTTCAGCCCCAGCATTTT. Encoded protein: CASSEGGVQPQHF.

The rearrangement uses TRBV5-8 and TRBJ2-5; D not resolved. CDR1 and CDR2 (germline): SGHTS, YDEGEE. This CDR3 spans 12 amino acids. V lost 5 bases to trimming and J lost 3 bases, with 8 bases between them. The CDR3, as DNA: TGTGCCAGCAGTCCTACAGAAGAGACCCAGTACTTC. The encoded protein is CASSPTEETQYF.

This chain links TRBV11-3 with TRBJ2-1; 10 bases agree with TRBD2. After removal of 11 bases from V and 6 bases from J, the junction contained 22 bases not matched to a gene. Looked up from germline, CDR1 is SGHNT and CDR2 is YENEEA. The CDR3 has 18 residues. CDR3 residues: CAQSPGFDRTSGFNEQFF. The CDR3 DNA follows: TGTGCCCAGAGCCCAGGGTTTGATAGGACTAGCGGCTTCAATGAGCAGTTCTTC.

This CDR3 is CASSYEGESTEAFF. The CDR3, as DNA: TGTGCCAGCAGTTACGAAGGGGAAAGCACTGAAGCTTTCTTT. V and J are TRBV6-5 and TRBJ1-1; a weak D match, TRBD1 (5 bases). V gave up 2 bases and J gave up 4 bases, with 11 bases separating them. Germline values: CDR1 MNHEY, CDR2 SVGAGI. The length of the CDR3 is 14 residues.

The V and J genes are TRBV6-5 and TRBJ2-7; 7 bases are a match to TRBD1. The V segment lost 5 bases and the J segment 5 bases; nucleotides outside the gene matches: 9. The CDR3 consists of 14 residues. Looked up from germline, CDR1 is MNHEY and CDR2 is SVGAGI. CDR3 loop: CASSLGQGVNEQYF. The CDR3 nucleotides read TGTGCCAGCAGTCTGGGGCAGGGGGTTAACGAGCAGTACTTC.

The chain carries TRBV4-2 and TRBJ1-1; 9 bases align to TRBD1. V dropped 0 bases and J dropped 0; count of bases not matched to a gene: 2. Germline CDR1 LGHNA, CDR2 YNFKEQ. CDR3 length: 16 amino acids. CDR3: CASSQENRGLNTEAFF. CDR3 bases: TGTGCCAGCAGCCAAGAGAACAGGGGGCTGAACACTGAAGCTTTCTTT.

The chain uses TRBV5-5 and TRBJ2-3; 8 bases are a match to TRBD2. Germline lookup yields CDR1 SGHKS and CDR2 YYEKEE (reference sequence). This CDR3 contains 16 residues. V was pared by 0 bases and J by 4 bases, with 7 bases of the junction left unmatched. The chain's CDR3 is CASSLAETSVPDTQYF. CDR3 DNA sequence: TGTGCCAGCAGCTTGGCCGAGACTAGCGTCCCAGATACGCAGTATTTT.

CDR3 nucleotides: TGTGCCAGCTCACCGGCCCAGCGGATCACAGATACGCAGTATTTT. Residues: CASSPAQRITDTQYF. V usage is TRBV18 and J usage is TRBJ2-3; maybe TRBD2 (5 bases). The CDR3 sequence is 15 residues long. Trimming removed 3 bases from V and 2 bases from J, with 12 bases in between. The V gene's germline CDR1 is KGHSH and CDR2 LQKENI.

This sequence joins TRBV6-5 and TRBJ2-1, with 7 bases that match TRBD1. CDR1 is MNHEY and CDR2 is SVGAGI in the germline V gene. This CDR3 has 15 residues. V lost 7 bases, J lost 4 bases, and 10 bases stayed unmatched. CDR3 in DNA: TGTGCCAGCACGCCCCAAGGGGGCCGATACAATGAGCAGTTCTTC. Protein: CASTPQGGRYNEQFF.

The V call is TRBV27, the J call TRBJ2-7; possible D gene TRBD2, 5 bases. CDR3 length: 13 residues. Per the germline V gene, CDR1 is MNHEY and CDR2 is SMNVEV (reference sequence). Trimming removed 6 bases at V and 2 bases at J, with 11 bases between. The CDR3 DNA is TGTGCCAGCAGCGGGATGGCTCCCTACGAGCAGTACTTC. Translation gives CASSGMAPYEQYF.

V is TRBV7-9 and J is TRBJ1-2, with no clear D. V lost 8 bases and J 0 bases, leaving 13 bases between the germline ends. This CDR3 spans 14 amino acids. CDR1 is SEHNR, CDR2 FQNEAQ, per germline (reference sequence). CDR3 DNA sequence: TGTGCCAGCCGCCCTGGCGGCACTAACTATGGCTACACCTTC. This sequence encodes CASRPGGTNYGYTF.

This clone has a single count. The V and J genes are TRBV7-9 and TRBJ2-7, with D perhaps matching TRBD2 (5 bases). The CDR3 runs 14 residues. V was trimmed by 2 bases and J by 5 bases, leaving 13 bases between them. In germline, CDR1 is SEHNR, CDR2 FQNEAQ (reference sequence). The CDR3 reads CASSLSLAGDEQYF. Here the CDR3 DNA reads TGTGCCAGCAGCTTATCACTTGCCGGGGACGAGCAGTACTTC.

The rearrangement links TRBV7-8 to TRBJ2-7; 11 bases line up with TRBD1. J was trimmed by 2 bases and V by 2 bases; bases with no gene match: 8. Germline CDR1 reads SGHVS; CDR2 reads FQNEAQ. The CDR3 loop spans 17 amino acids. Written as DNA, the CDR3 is TGTGCCAGCAGCTTAAGGGCCGGGACAGGGGGTACCTACGAGCAGTACTTC. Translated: CASSLRAGTGGTYEQYF.